Presented here are 31 T cell receptor beta chains from one specimen sequenced in a study of cytomegalovirus exposure and HLA in healthy donors. TCRdb keeps only in-frame clones here, not all; method: immunoSEQ multiplex PCR. In the table there are some 76,000 clones, around 94% of which are singletons. The sequenced sample consisted of PBMCs. The receptors here all came from a woman younger than 30 in good health and CMV-seropositive.

The chain combines TRBV5-4 with TRBJ2-1, with 10 positions matching TRBD2. Losses at the gene ends were 5 bases for V and 2 bases for J; bases not matched to a gene: 4. The CDR3 loop spans 15 amino acids. Germline values: CDR1 SGHNT, CDR2 YYREEE (reference sequence). The CDR3 protein is CASSFGLAAYNEQFF. Written as DNA, the CDR3 is TGTGCCAGCAGTTTTGGACTAGCGGCCTACAATGAGCAGTTCTTC.

Turning to this clone: The same CDR3 also results from other DNA sequences found in this sample. V gene TRBV9 combines with J gene TRBJ2-3; D is unclear. The CDR3 totals 11 residues. V dropped 2 bases and J dropped 6 bases, with 4 bases sitting between them. Germline assignment: CDR1 SGDLS and CDR2 YYNGEE. CDR3 in amino acids: CASSVEDTQYF. The CDR3 region has the DNA TGTGCCAGCAGCGTGGAGGATACGCAGTATTTT.

This clone has a single count. This chain uses TRBV28 with TRBJ1-3; D gene uncertain. Trimming stripped 4 bases from V and 7 bases from J, with 8 bases between. Germline assignment: CDR1 MDHEN and CDR2 SYDVKM. There are 12 residues in the CDR3. The CDR3 protein is CASSSGSNTIYF. The CDR3 DNA reads TGTGCCAGCAGTTCCGGGTCGAACACCATATATTTT.

The chain links TRBV28 to TRBJ2-1, with 11 positions matching TRBD1. V lost 2 bases and J lost 4; bases outside the gene matches: 7. From germline, CDR1 is MDHEN and CDR2 SYDVKM. This CDR3 comprises 17 residues. The CDR3 DNA is TGTGCCAGCAGTTTAGGGGACAGGGGGTCTGTGTACAATGAGCAGTTCTTC. Protein sequence: CASSLGDRGSVYNEQFF.

CDR3: CSVEANGARNEQFF. For the CDR3, the DNA is TGCAGCGTTGAAGCTAACGGAGCCCGGAATGAGCAGTTCTTC. The chain combines TRBV29-1 with TRBJ2-1; D is uncertain. Per the germline V gene, CDR1 is SQVTM and CDR2 is ANQGSEA. Trimming took off 1 base at V and 7 bases at J, with 14 bases between the two ends. This CDR3 is built from 14 residues.

This chain links TRBV5-1 with TRBJ2-1, with TRBD2 matching over 7 bases. Germline V gene data show CDR1 as SGHRS and CDR2 as YFSETQ. Trimming cost V 0 bases and J 3 bases; bases outside gene matches: 9. The CDR3 length is 17 residues. CDR3 DNA sequence: TGCGCCAGCAGCTTGGAGTTTTCTAGCGGAATCTACAATGAGCAGTTCTTC. As protein: CASSLEFSSGIYNEQFF.

V gene TRBV2 combines with J gene TRBJ2-7; D is unresolved. CDR3 length: 14 residues. V shed 8 bases and J shed 4 bases, with 18 bases lying between them. Germline values: CDR1 SNHLY, CDR2 FYNNEI. CDR3 protein: CASGDPRVAYEQYF. DNA for the CDR3: TGTGCCAGCGGAGACCCTCGGGTTGCGTACGAGCAGTACTTC.

This clone has only a few counts. The rearrangement links TRBV2 to TRBJ2-7, with 9 bases aligning to TRBD1. Germline values: CDR1 SNHLY, CDR2 FYNNEI. The junction had 5 bases not matched to a gene; V was cut back by 5 bases and J by 3 bases. The CDR3 has 14 amino acids. CDR3 in DNA: TGTGCCAGCAGTCGGACAGGGGACAACTACGAGCAGTACTTC. Protein sequence: CASSRTGDNYEQYF.

The genes are TRBV19 and TRBJ1-5, with D maybe TRBD1 (6 bases). Per the germline V gene, CDR1 is LNHDA and CDR2 is SQIVND (reference sequence). The ends were cut back, 8 bases at V and 7 bases at J, with 18 bases in the middle. The CDR3 spans 14 residues. CDR3 amino acids: CASRSTGYGQPQHF. In nucleotides, the CDR3 is TGTGCCAGTCGGTCTACAGGGTATGGACAGCCCCAGCATTTT.

The chain carries TRBV7-2 and TRBJ1-1, with a weak D call TRBD1 (6 bases). This CDR3 is 13 amino acids long. Trimming left V 5 bases short and J 1 base short, with 8 bases between. Germline loops: CDR1 SGHTA, CDR2 FQGNSA. The CDR3: CASSKQGNTEAFF. The CDR3 DNA follows: TGTGCCAGCAGCAAACAGGGGAACACTGAAGCTTTCTTT.

Comments on this clone: At the DNA level, this CDR3 is encoded by other sequences in the same sample as well. The CDR3 is CASSVGTAADEQYF. The CDR3 DNA reads TGTGCCAGCAGTGTCGGGACAGCGGCCGACGAGCAGTACTTC. The chain is built from TRBV25-1 and TRBJ2-7, with 7 positions matching TRBD1. This CDR3 contains 14 residues. The V and J ends lost 4 bases and 5 bases, in that order; junction bases with no gene match: 8. Looked up from germline, CDR1 is MGHDK and CDR2 is SYGVNS.

The chain carries TRBV18 and TRBJ1-1; D is uncertain. Germline-derived CDR1 and CDR2 are KGHSH and LQKENI. V dropped 0 bases and J dropped 2 bases, with 7 bases sitting between them. The CDR3 is 14 residues long. The CDR3 bases are TGTGCCAGCTCACCACCGTCACTCAACACTGAAGCTTTCTTT. Translated: CASSPPSLNTEAFF.

CDR3 in DNA: TGTGCCAGCAGCCCTTCGGGCAGGGGAAATGAAAAACTGTTTTTT. Its translation is CASSPSGRGNEKLFF. The rearrangement links TRBV7-8 to TRBJ1-4; a weak D match, TRBD1 (6 bases). Germline CDR1 SGHVS, CDR2 FQNEAQ. Trimming took off 5 bases at V and 5 bases at J, with 15 bases between the two ends. This CDR3 has 15 amino acids.

In this sample, this clone turned up once. J is TRBJ2-2 and V is TRBV18, with D possibly matching TRBD2 (5 bases). V dropped 3 bases and J dropped 1 base, with 15 bases sitting between them. The germline V gene has CDR1 KGHSH and CDR2 LQKENI. The CDR3 is 17 residues long. The chain's CDR3 is CASSPIPAGGNTGELFF. DNA for the CDR3: TGTGCCAGCTCACCCATACCCGCAGGAGGGAACACCGGGGAGCTGTTTTTT.

The rearrangement joins TRBV5-6 to TRBJ1-2, with D possibly TRBD1 on 5 matching bases. This CDR3 spans 13 amino acids. CDR1 and CDR2 from the germline V gene are SGHDT and YYEEEE. V was shortened by 4 bases and J by 2 bases, with 9 bases between the two germline ends. CDR3 residues: CASSNDRNYGYTF. The CDR3 region has the DNA TGTGCCAGCAGCAACGACAGAAACTATGGCTACACCTTC.

The chain couples TRBV7-9 to TRBJ1-1; D remains unclear. CDR1 is SEHNR, CDR2 FQNEAQ, per germline (reference sequence). Deletions cut 2 bases from V and 3 bases from J, with 16 bases between. CDR3 length: 16 amino acids. CDR3 sequence (DNA): TGTGCCAGCAGCTTAAAAATCGGGGTTCTAGACACTGAAGCTTTCTTT. Translating it yields CASSLKIGVLDTEAFF.

The V call is TRBV6-5, the J call TRBJ1-2; 7 positions agree with TRBD1. The CDR3 sequence is 13 residues long. The junction had 4 bases not matched to a gene; V was cut back by 6 bases and J by 3 bases. Germline V gives CDR1 MNHEY, CDR2 SVGAGI. The CDR3 DNA reads as TGTGCCAGCAGAAGACAGGGCCACTATGGCTACACCTTC. Its translation: CASRRQGHYGYTF.

The chain recombines TRBV19 with TRBJ1-1; D is possibly TRBD1 (5 bases). V was trimmed by 8 bases and J by 4 bases, leaving 11 bases between them. The CDR3 sequence is 12 residues long. CDR1 is LNHDA and CDR2 is SQIVND in the germline V gene (reference sequence). CDR3 sequence (DNA): TGTGCCAGTGCCTTCGGGGGCACTGAAGCTTTCTTT. It specifies CASAFGGTEAFF. The complete variable domain, with remaining parts taken from reference TRBV19 and TRBJ1-1, reads DGGITQSPKYLFRKEGQNVTLSCEQNLNHDAMYWYRQDPGQGLRLIYYSQIVNDFQKGDIAEGYSVSREKKESFPLTVTSAQKNPTAFYLCASAFGGTEAFFGQGTRLTVV.

This chain links TRBV30 with TRBJ1-4, with TRBD1 matching 8 bases. The CDR3 length is 14 residues. The germline gives CDR1 GTSNPN, CDR2 SVGIG (reference sequence). V was pared by 8 bases and J by 6 bases, with 11 bases of the junction left unmatched. CDR3 nucleotide sequence: TGTGCCCGATCAACCGGGACAGGCGATGAAAAACTGTTTTTT. Protein: CARSTGTGDEKLFF.

V is TRBV9 and J is TRBJ2-7; 11 bases are a match to TRBD2. Per germline, CDR1 SGDLS and CDR2 YYNGEE. Unmatched junction bases numbered 10, after V lost 4 bases and J lost 1 base. The length of the CDR3 is 17 residues. CDR3 sequence reads: CASSPHRLAGLSYEQYF. The CDR3 DNA reads as TGTGCCAGCAGCCCCCACCGACTAGCGGGGCTTTCCTACGAGCAGTACTTC.

The gene calls are TRBV6-1 and TRBJ1-5; 8 nucleotides line up with TRBD1. The J segment lost 6 bases and the V segment lost 6 bases, leaving 4 bases of the junction unmatched. The CDR3 length is 13 residues. Germline V gene lookup returns CDR1 MNHNS and CDR2 SASEGT. The DNA of the CDR3 is TGTGCCAGCAGGGACAGGGACCGTCAGCCCCAGCATTTT. Translated: CASRDRDRQPQHF.

CDR3 nucleotide sequence: TGTGCCAGCAGCTTAGCTGGGGCGCTTCAAAGCTCCTACAATGAGCAGTTCTTC. It encodes CASSLAGALQSSYNEQFF. The chain has TRBV11-1 and TRBJ2-1; the D gene is possibly TRBD1 (5 bases). This CDR3 region has 18 residues. Germline loops: CDR1 SGHAT, CDR2 FQDESV (reference sequence). V was cut by 0 bases and J by 0 bases, with 15 bases left in between.

V usage is TRBV4-1 and J usage is TRBJ1-2; a weak D match, TRBD1 (5 bases). The CDR3 loop spans 14 amino acids. The V gene's germline CDR1 is MGHRA and CDR2 YSYEKL. V gave up 1 base and J gave up 2 bases, with 8 bases separating them. The CDR3 spells CASSQGQLNYGYTF. In DNA, the CDR3 is TGCGCCAGCAGCCAAGGACAGCTAAACTATGGCTACACCTTC.

V is TRBV28 and J is TRBJ2-7, with TRBD2 matching over 8 bases. Trimming at V came to 5 bases and at J to 12 bases, leaving 12 bases not matched to a gene. CDR1 and CDR2 (germline): MDHEN, SYDVKM. The CDR3 loop spans 13 amino acids. The CDR3: CASSPLPREGPYF. CDR3 coding DNA: TGTGCCAGCAGTCCCTTGCCCCGGGAGGGTCCGTACTTC.

This clone was observed a single time. The V and J genes are TRBV6-5 and TRBJ2-3; tentative D call: TRBD1 (6 bases). Trimming removed 6 bases at V and 8 bases at J, with 12 bases between. CDR3 length equals 12 residues. The V gene's germline CDR1 is MNHEY and CDR2 SVGAGI. CDR3 residues: CASRQTGSTQYF. The DNA for the CDR3 is TGTGCCAGCAGACAAACAGGGTCTACGCAGTATTTT.

This clone was counted a single time. The chain carries TRBV29-1 and TRBJ2-1; 8 nucleotides align to TRBD1. From germline, CDR1 is SQVTM and CDR2 ANQGSEA. This CDR3 is built from 13 residues. Losses at the gene ends were 4 bases for V and 10 bases for J; bases not matched to a gene: 9. The CDR3 sequence: CSVGRQGAGEQFF. The DNA for the CDR3 is TGCAGCGTTGGAAGGCAGGGGGCTGGGGAGCAGTTCTTC.

CDR3 sequence: CASSPGRETYEQYF. In DNA, the CDR3 is TGTGCCAGTAGCCCGGGGAGGGAGACCTACGAGCAGTACTTC. The V call is TRBV19, the J call TRBJ2-7; 7 nucleotides line up with TRBD2. After removal of 6 bases from V and 2 bases from J, the junction contained 7 bases not matched to a gene. The germline V gene encodes CDR1 LNHDA and CDR2 SQIVND (reference sequence). This CDR3 spans 14 amino acids.

The chain uses TRBV4-2 and TRBJ2-5; D call uncertain. The length of the CDR3 is 14 residues. CDR1 LGHNA and CDR2 YNFKEQ come from the germline V gene. Trimming took off 1 base at V and 4 bases at J, with 10 bases between the two ends. CDR3 nucleotides: TGTGCCAGCAGCCAAGGGGCGTCGCGAGAGACCCAGTACTTC. It is translated as CASSQGASRETQYF.

The chain uses TRBV20-1 and TRBJ2-7, with 7 positions matching TRBD1. V trimming: 6 bases; J trimming: 9 bases; junction bases outside the gene matches: 8. The germline V gene has CDR1 DFQATT and CDR2 SNEGSKA (reference sequence). The CDR3 sequence is 11 residues long. CDR3 DNA sequence: TGCAGTGCGGAACAGGGGCTATGGCAGTACTTC. Its protein is CSAEQGLWQYF.

V gene TRBV6-1 combines with J gene TRBJ1-6, with 10 bases aligning to TRBD1. Trimming took 0 bases from V and 10 from J; bases not matched to a gene: 9. There are 17 residues in the CDR3. The germline V gene encodes CDR1 MNHNS and CDR2 SASEGT. In nucleotides, the CDR3 is TGTGCCAGCAGTGAAGCGGGGACAGGGGATACCCTATCACCCCTCCACTTT. Encoded protein: CASSEAGTGDTLSPLHF.

The chain couples TRBV7-9 to TRBJ1-2; possible D gene TRBD1, 5 bases. V lost 5 bases to trimming and J lost 4 bases, with 20 bases between them. The germline gives CDR1 SEHNR, CDR2 FQNEAQ (reference sequence). The CDR3 covers 16 residues. The CDR3 reads CASSAGGGTLTYGYTF. The CDR3 region has the DNA TGTGCCAGCAGCGCCGGGGGGGGGACCCTTACCTATGGCTACACCTTC.